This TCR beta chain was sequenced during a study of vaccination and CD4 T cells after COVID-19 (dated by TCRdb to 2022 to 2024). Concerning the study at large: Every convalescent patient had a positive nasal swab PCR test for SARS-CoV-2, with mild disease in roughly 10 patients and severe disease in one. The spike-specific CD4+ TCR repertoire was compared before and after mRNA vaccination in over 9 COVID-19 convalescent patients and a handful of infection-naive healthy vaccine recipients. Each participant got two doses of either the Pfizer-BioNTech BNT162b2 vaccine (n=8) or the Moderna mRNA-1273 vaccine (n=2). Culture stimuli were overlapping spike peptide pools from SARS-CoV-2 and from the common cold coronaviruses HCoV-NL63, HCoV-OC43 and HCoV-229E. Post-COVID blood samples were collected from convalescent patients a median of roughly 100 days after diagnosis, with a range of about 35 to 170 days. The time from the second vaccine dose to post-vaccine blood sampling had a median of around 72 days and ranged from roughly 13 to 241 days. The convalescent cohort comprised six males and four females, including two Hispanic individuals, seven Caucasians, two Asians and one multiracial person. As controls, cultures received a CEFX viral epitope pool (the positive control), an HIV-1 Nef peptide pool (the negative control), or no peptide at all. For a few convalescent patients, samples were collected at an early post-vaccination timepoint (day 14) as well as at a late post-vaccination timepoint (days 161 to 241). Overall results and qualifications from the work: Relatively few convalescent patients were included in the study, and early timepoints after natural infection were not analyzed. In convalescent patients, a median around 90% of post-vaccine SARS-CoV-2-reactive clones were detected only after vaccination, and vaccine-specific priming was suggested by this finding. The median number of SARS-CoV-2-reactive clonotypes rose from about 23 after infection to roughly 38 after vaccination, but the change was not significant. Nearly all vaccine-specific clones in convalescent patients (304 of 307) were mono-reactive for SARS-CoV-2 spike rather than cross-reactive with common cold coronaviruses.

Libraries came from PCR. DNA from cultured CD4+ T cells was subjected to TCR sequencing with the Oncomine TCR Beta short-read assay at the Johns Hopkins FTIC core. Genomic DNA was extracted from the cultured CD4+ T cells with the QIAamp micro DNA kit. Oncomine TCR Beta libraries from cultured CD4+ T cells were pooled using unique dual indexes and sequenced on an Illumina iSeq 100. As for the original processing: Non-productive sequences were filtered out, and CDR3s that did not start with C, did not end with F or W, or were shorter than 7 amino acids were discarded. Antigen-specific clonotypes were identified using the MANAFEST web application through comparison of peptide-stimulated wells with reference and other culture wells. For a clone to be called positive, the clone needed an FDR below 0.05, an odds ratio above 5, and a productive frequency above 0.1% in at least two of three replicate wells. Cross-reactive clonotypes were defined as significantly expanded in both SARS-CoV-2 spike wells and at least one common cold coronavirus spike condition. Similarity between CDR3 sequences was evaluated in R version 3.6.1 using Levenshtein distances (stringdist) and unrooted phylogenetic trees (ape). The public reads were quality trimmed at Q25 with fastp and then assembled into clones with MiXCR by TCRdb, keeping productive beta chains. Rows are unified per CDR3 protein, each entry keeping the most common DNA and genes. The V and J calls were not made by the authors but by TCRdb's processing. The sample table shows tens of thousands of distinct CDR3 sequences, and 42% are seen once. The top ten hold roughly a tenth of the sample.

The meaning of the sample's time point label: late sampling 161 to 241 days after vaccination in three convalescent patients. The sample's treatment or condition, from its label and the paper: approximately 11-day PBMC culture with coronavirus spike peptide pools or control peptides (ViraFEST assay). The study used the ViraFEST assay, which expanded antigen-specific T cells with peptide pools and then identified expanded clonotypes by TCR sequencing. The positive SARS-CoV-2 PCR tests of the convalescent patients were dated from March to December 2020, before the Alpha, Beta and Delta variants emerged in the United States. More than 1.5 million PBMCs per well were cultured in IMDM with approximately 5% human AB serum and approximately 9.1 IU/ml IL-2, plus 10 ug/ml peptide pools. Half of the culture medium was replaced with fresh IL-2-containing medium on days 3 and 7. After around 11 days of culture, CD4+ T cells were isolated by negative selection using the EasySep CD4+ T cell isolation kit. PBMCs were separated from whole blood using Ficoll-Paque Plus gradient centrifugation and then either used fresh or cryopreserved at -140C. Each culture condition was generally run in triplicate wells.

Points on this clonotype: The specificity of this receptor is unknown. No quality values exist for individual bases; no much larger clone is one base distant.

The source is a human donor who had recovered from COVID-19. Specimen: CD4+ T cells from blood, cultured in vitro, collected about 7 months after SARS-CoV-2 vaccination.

The bases read TGCAGTGCTGAGGTAGTCCAAGAGACCCAGTACTTC. Its translation reads: CSAEVVQETQYF. The chain employs TRBV20-1 and TRBJ2-5; the D gene is unclear. From a lookup of the germline V gene (reference sequence), CDR1 and CDR2 are DFQATT and SNEGSKA. V loses 5 bases, J loses 1 base, and the germline ends lie 8 bases apart. The CDR3, from cysteine to phenylalanine, totals 12 residues. Only CDR3 DNA remains: 36 bases, in frame from the first base.